These 12 T cell receptor beta chains were all obtained from the same sample, sequenced in a study of regulatory T cells in long-lasting Graves disease. Arm-PCR of CDR3 regions and iRepertoire HTBI primers were the basis on which TCR beta libraries were built. MiXCR, run by TCRdb on the multiplex PCR reads, gives a single entry per CDR3 protein. Of roughly 360,000 distinct CDR3 sequences detected, about 11% appear once; the ten largest clones hold around 18%. This sample's time point: newly diagnosed GD, antithyroid drugs for less than 3 months. Construction of the TCR library relied on RNA isolated from PBMCs. The sample also formed part of further work on T cells in Graves' hyperthyroidism and ophthalmopathy.

Sequencing used peripheral blood mononuclear cells (PBMCs), obtained at new diagnosis, from a patient treated with antithyroid drugs. These receptors all stem from a woman in her late teens or twenties with Graves disease.

This clonotype was recorded at least ten times. The CDR3 is CASSHAIYQGWRYQYF. In DNA form, the CDR3 reads TGCGCCAGCAGCCACGCCATTTATCAGGGTTGGCGGTACCAGTACTTC. The chain couples TRBV5-1 to TRBJ2-5; perhaps TRBD1 as D (5 bases). V was cut by 4 bases and J by 10 bases, with 26 bases left in between. This CDR3 is 16 amino acids long. CDR1 is SGHRS and CDR2 is YFSETQ in the germline V gene.

This chain uses TRBV9 with TRBJ1-1; the D gene is possibly TRBD1 (6 bases). Germline CDR1 SGDLS, CDR2 YYNGEE. Trimming removed 4 bases from V and 0 bases from J, with 13 bases in between. This CDR3 region has 15 residues. The CDR3 nucleotides read TGTGCCAGCAGCCTAGAGGGACACTTGAACACTGAAGCTTTCTTT. This gives the protein CASSLEGHLNTEAFF. The whole variable domain, filled in from reference TRBV9 and TRBJ1-1, reads DSGVTQTPKHLITATGQRVTLRCSPRSGDLSVYWYQQSLDQGLQFLIQYYNGEERAKGNILERFSAQQFPDLHSELNLSSLELGDSALYFCASSLEGHLNTEAFFGQGTRLTVV.

Worth noting for this clonotype: A much more abundant neighbour one base away suggests this may be a read error. The chain recombines TRBV6-1 with TRBJ1-2; 7 nucleotides agree with TRBD1. CDR3 length: 17 amino acids. The germline CDR1 and CDR2 sequences are MNHNS and SASEGT. V dropped 6 bases and J dropped 4; count of bases not matched to a gene: 17. The CDR3 loop reads CASSRVIGGQPIYGYTF. CDR3 sequence (DNA): TGTGCCAGCAGCCGTGTCATAGGGGGACAGCCTATCTATGGCTACACCTTC.

The table lists this clonotype with many counts. The J gene is TRBJ2-1, the V gene TRBV19, with 12 bases matching TRBD2. There are 15 residues in the CDR3. Germline assignment: CDR1 LNHDA and CDR2 SQIVND (reference sequence). Trimming removed 3 bases from V and 7 bases from J; junction bases left unmatched: 4. Here the CDR3 reads CASSISGLAGNEQFF. Here the CDR3 DNA reads TGTGCCAGTAGTATTTCGGGACTAGCGGGTAATGAGCAGTTCTTC.

In this sample, this clonotype turned up many times. V gene TRBV3-1 combines with J gene TRBJ2-3; 11 nucleotides line up with TRBD2. In germline, CDR1 is LGHDT, CDR2 YNNKEL (reference sequence). The CDR3 extends over 13 amino acids. With 6 bases clipped from V and 5 bases from J, the junction kept 1 base outside the gene matches. In nucleotides, the CDR3 is TGTGCCAGCAGTGGGACTAGCGGAGATACGCAGTATTTT. It translates to CASSGTSGDTQYF.

This chain uses TRBV7-2 with TRBJ1-3, with D tentatively TRBD1 (6 bases). The CDR3 runs 16 residues. Per germline, CDR1 SGHTA and CDR2 FQGNSA. V lost 4 bases, J lost 1 base, and 14 bases lay in between. The CDR3 nucleotides are TGTGCCAGCAGCTCGGGGGCGGGGTCGTCTGGAAACACCATATATTTT. Translated: CASSSGAGSSGNTIYF. Combining the CDR3 with reference TRBV7-2 and TRBJ1-3 gives the whole variable domain GAGVSQSPSNKVTEKGKDVELRCDPISGHTALYWYRQSLGQGLEFLIYFQGNSAPDKSGLPSDRFSAERTGGSVSTLTIQRTQQEDSAVYLCASSSGAGSSGNTIYFGEGSWLTVV.

This clonotype showed up many times. V usage is TRBV7-2 and J usage is TRBJ1-5; 7 bases match TRBD1. This CDR3 has 15 residues. Trimming at V came to 6 bases and at J to 4 bases, leaving 9 bases not matched to a gene. Germline CDR1 is SGHTA and CDR2 is FQGNSA. CDR3 region: CASSYNPGQNQPQHF. As DNA, the CDR3 is TGTGCCAGCAGTTATAATCCGGGACAGAATCAGCCCCAGCATTTT. The variable domain in full, with the rest retrieved from reference TRBV7-2 and TRBJ1-5, is GAGVSQSPSNKVTEKGKDVELRCDPISGHTALYWYRQSLGQGLEFLIYFQGNSAPDKSGLPSDRFSAERTGGSVSTLTIQRTQQEDSAVYLCASSYNPGQNQPQHFGDGTRLSIL.

This clonotype was counted many times. CDR3 region: CASSENSQGEQYF. For the CDR3, the DNA is TGTGCCAGCAGTGAAAACTCCCAGGGGGAGCAGTACTTC. The rearrangement joins TRBV6-2 or TRBV6-3 to TRBJ2-7, with D possibly being TRBD1 (6 bases). This CDR3 comprises 13 residues. V lost 5 bases, J lost 7 bases, and 15 bases lay in between. CDR1 and CDR2 from the germline V gene are MNHEY and SVGEGT.

At least ten counts were recorded for this clonotype. The chain joins TRBV10-2 to TRBJ1-1; D is unresolved. V lost 6 bases to trimming and J lost 1 base, with 9 bases between them. The CDR3 is 13 residues long. The germline V gene has CDR1 WSHSY and CDR2 SAAADI. In DNA form, the CDR3 reads TGCGCCAGCAGGCCGCCGGGGAACACTGAAGCTTTCTTT. Translation: CASRPPGNTEAFF.

In this sample, this clonotype turned up many times. The chain has TRBV6-2 or TRBV6-3 and TRBJ2-3; TRBD2 aligns across 11 bases. CDR1 MNHEY and CDR2 SVGEGT come from the germline V gene. The ends lost 6 bases at V and 2 bases at J; junction bases unmatched: 4. This CDR3 region has 15 residues. The CDR3 loop reads CASRLAGGLTDTQYF. The CDR3 DNA sequence: TGTGCCAGCAGGCTAGCGGGGGGACTCACAGATACGCAGTATTTT.

Ten or more counts support this clonotype. This chain's CDR3 is CASSLVAGWRLGYTF. CDR3 coding DNA: TGTGCCAGCAGCTTAGTTGCGGGATGGAGGCTCGGCTACACCTTC. The V and J genes are TRBV7-9 and TRBJ1-2; D is unclear. From germline, CDR1 is SEHNR and CDR2 FQNEAQ (reference sequence). V was shortened by 1 base and J by 8 bases, with 17 bases between the two germline ends. The length of the CDR3 is 15 residues.

This clonotype was detected ten times or more. The J gene is TRBJ2-1, the V gene TRBV11-1; no reliable D call. The germline V and J ends were trimmed by 2 bases and 8 bases, with 13 bases remaining between them. CDR1 and CDR2 (germline): SGHAT, FQDESV (reference sequence). This CDR3 contains 14 residues. The CDR3 loop reads CASSLLGLLDEQFF. The CDR3 DNA is TGTGCCAGCAGCTTACTCGGCCTACTGGATGAGCAGTTCTTC.